The present T cell receptor beta chain was sequenced within a study of blood T cell repertoires in COVID-19. Looking at the study overall: Sample material is recorded as cDNA or gDNA derived from T cells, B-cell-depleted T cells, or PBMCs.

Original processing notes: Quantification of nucleated cells was approximated via reference gene primer amplification. The method was immunoSEQ multiplex PCR; TCRdb's version includes in-frame clones alone and lacks a portion of them. V and J calls and clone size follow that table, whereas D and trimming were derived from the DNA. The data contain some 120,000 clones, about 80% of them singletons. From germline, CDR1 is SNHLY and CDR2 FYNNEI. Trimming took off 6 bases at V and 1 base at J, with 9 bases between the two ends. CDR3 length: 13 residues. Sequences were obtained from peripheral blood. This receptor was identified in a human donor in a cohort sampled during active COVID-19. The chain employs TRBV2 and TRBJ1-1; no clear D. CDR3 DNA sequence: TGTGCCAGCAGGAGGTTAGGGAACACTGAAGCTTTCTTT. Translating it yields CASRRLGNTEAFF.